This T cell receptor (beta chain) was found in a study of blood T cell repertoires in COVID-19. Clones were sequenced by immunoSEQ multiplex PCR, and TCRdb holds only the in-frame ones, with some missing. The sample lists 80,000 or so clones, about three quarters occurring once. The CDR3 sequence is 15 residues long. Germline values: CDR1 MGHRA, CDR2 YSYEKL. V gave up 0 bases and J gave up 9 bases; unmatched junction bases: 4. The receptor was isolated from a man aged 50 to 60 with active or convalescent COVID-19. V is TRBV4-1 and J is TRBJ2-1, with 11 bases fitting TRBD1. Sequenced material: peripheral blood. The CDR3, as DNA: TGCGCCAGCAGCCAAGACTGGGACAGGGGGTCTGAGCAGTTCTTC. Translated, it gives CASSQDWDRGSEQFF.